This is a list of T cell receptor beta chains from one sample in a study of blood T cells in healthy people across ages. Via MiXCR, TCRdb re-called the 5' RACE reads, giving one row per CDR3 protein. The repertoire has roughly 680,000 distinct CDR3 sequences, 45% to 60% of them found once; the top ten carry about 13%. What was sequenced was blood. The origin of the receptors is a woman of 80 years or more in good health. CDR3s include the opening cysteine and the closing phenylalanine or tryptophan. Each record gives: V gene, J gene, D gene, clone size, CDR3 DNA, CDR3 protein. The D gene is left open where the match is weak. The size of a clone is reported for some rows only, either as once, few or many, or as a class for expanded clones.

>TRBV4-3|TRBJ2-5|-|-
TGCGCCAGCAGCCAAGATACCGGGCATGAGACCCAGTACTTC
CASSQDTGHETQYF
>TRBV3-1|TRBJ2-1|TRBD1|few
TGTGCCAGCAGACCTACCCGGGACAGGGTCCATGAGCAGTTCTTC
CASRPTRDRVHEQFF
>TRBV6-2/TRBV6-3|TRBJ2-3|TRBD2|once
TGTGCCAGCAGTTACGCGGGGGACACAGATACGCAGTATTTT
CASSYAGDTDTQYF
>TRBV20-1|TRBJ2-2|TRBD1|-
TGCAGTGCCCCGGACAGGGCTAATCTTAACACCGGGGAGCTGTTTTTT
CSAPDRANLNTGELFF
>TRBV28|TRBJ2-1|-|-
TGTGCCAGCAGTTTAGATCTCGCGGTGGGCAATGAGCAGTTCTTC
CASSLDLAVGNEQFF
>TRBV19|TRBJ2-1|TRBD1|-
TGTGCCAGTAGTCCGGGACAGAATGAGCAGTTCTTC
CASSPGQNEQFF
>TRBV3-1|TRBJ2-5|TRBD2|-
TGTGCCAGCAGCCGAAATGGCGGGAGGGTCGGGACCCAGTACTTC
CASSRNGGRVGTQYF
>TRBV9|TRBJ2-3|TRBD2|-
TGTGCCAGCAATGCGGGGGGGATGGCCACAGATACGCAGTATTTT
CASNAGGMATDTQYF
>TRBV6-1|TRBJ2-1|TRBD2|many
TGTGCCAGCAGTGAATTTGGACTAGCGAATGAGCAGTTCTTC
CASSEFGLANEQFF
>TRBV7-3|TRBJ1-4|-|-
TGTGCCAGCAGCTTAAGACCCGGGCCTAATGAAAAACTGTTTTTT
CASSLRPGPNEKLFF
>TRBV24-1|TRBJ1-1|-|few
TGTGCCACCAGAAAAGACTATGCGGTGACTGAAGCTTTCTTT
CATRKDYAVTEAFF